Each of the 13 T cell receptor beta chains below was sequenced from the same sample in a study of cytomegalovirus exposure and HLA in healthy donors. The repertoire was sequenced with immunoSEQ multiplex PCR; TCRdb's copy has only in-frame clones and lacks some. The sample contains under 150,000 clones, roughly 86% of which appear only once. Sequencing input: PBMCs. The source of these receptors is a woman younger than 45 in good health and CMV-seronegative.

The gene calls are TRBV6-1 and TRBJ1-4; D perhaps matches TRBD1 (6 bases). With 5 bases removed from V and 6 bases from J, the gap between germline ends came to 13 bases. This CDR3 is 14 amino acids long. The germline CDR1 and CDR2 sequences are MNHNS and SASEGT. DNA of the CDR3: TGTGCCAGCAGTCTGACAGGCTCGGATGAAAAACTGTTTTTT. Amino acid sequence: CASSLTGSDEKLFF.

The J gene is TRBJ1-2, the V gene TRBV6-1; maybe TRBD1 (5 bases). From germline, CDR1 is MNHNS and CDR2 SASEGT. The CDR3 length is 15 residues. The V and J ends lost 6 bases and 4 bases respectively, with 18 bases between them. The CDR3 spells CASSPGPGDSYGYTF. CDR3 nucleotide sequence: TGTGCCAGCAGCCCAGGGCCGGGGGACTCCTATGGCTACACCTTC.

The chain combines TRBV4-2 with TRBJ1-4; TRBD1 is a possible D gene (5 bases). The CDR3 is 16 amino acids. Looked up from germline, CDR1 is LGHNA and CDR2 is YNFKEQ. Trimming removed 5 bases at V and 5 bases at J, with 18 bases between. The CDR3: CASSARQTSGNEKLFF. The DNA of the CDR3 is TGTGCCAGCAGCGCCAGACAGACTAGTGGGAATGAAAAACTGTTTTTT.

This clone was counted only a few times. The rearrangement joins TRBV7-9 to TRBJ1-2; 10 bases are shared with TRBD1. Germline values: CDR1 SEHNR, CDR2 FQNEAQ (reference sequence). This CDR3 spans 17 amino acids. The junction had 15 bases not matched to a gene; V was cut back by 5 bases and J by 6 bases. CDR3 in amino acids: CASSQPGQGRPGDGYTF. Here the CDR3 DNA reads TGTGCCAGCAGCCAGCCGGGACAGGGGCGCCCGGGTGATGGCTACACCTTC.

This clone was recorded once. This sequence joins TRBV18 and TRBJ2-1; 7 bases map to TRBD1. With V trimmed by 3 bases and J by 5 bases, 4 bases remained unmatched. Germline-derived CDR1 and CDR2 are KGHSH and LQKENI. CDR3 length: 14 amino acids. The CDR3 here is CASSPDRRDNEQFF. CDR3 DNA sequence: TGTGCCAGCTCACCGGACAGGAGAGACAATGAGCAGTTCTTC.

V gene TRBV27 combines with J gene TRBJ2-1; 10 nucleotides line up with TRBD1. The J segment lost 4 bases and the V segment lost 3 bases, leaving 6 bases of the junction unmatched. Germline CDR1 MNHEY, CDR2 SMNVEV (reference sequence). The CDR3 extends over 16 amino acids. CDR3 nucleotides: TGTGCCAGCAGTTTGGGACAGGGGAGCAAGTACAATGAGCAGTTCTTC. This sequence encodes CASSLGQGSKYNEQFF.

The chain recombines TRBV5-5 with TRBJ1-2, with D unclear. Trimming shortened V by 0 bases and J by 4 bases, and 7 bases separated the two germline ends. The CDR3 contains 13 residues. Germline lookup yields CDR1 SGHKS and CDR2 YYEKEE (reference sequence). As DNA, the CDR3 is TGTGCCAGCAGCTTGGAAACATCCTATGGCTACACCTTC. Translating it yields CASSLETSYGYTF.

The table lists this clone with a count of one. The chain employs TRBV5-6 and TRBJ1-2; D is uncertain. The CDR3 is 12 residues long. The germline V gene has CDR1 SGHDT and CDR2 YYEEEE. Trimming removed 5 bases from V and 8 bases from J, with 13 bases in between. The CDR3 here is CASSSEVVGYTF. In DNA, the CDR3 is TGTGCCAGCAGTTCGGAGGTCGTAGGCTACACCTTC.

V gene TRBV9 combines with J gene TRBJ1-1, with D unclear. V lost 3 bases to trimming and J lost 8 bases, with 20 bases between them. The CDR3 totals 15 residues. CDR1 is SGDLS and CDR2 is YYNGEE in the germline V gene. The CDR3 loop is CASSEAEVFGKEAFF. In nucleotides, the CDR3 is TGTGCCAGCAGCGAGGCGGAGGTTTTCGGGAAAGAAGCTTTCTTT. Together with reference TRBV9 and TRBJ1-1, the CDR3 gives the full variable domain: DSGVTQTPKHLITATGQRVTLRCSPRSGDLSVYWYQQSLDQGLQFLIQYYNGEERAKGNILERFSAQQFPDLHSELNLSSLELGDSALYFCASSEAEVFGKEAFFGQGTRLTVV.

The chain is built from TRBV4-1 and TRBJ1-5; 7 bases fit TRBD1. Germline V CDR1 and CDR2: MGHRA, YSYEKL. The CDR3 runs 18 residues. With 0 bases clipped from V and 4 bases from J, the junction kept 12 bases outside the gene matches. The DNA for the CDR3 is TGCGCCAGCAGCCAAGATTCGACAGGGTCAGCATCGAATCAGCCCCAGCATTTT. This gives the protein CASSQDSTGSASNQPQHF.

The genes are TRBV6-5 and TRBJ1-5, with TRBD1 matching 7 bases. Losses at the gene ends were 6 bases for V and 4 bases for J; bases not matched to a gene: 9. Germline V gene data show CDR1 as MNHEY and CDR2 as SVGAGI. CDR3 length equals 15 residues. CDR3 bases: TGTGCCAGCAGGCAGACAGGGCTAAGTAATCAGCCCCAGCATTTT. This codes for CASRQTGLSNQPQHF.

This chain connects TRBV27 to TRBJ1-4, with TRBD1 as a possible D gene (6 bases). The CDR3 runs 16 residues. The ends were cut back, 3 bases at V and 0 bases at J, with 11 bases in the middle. Per the germline V gene, CDR1 is MNHEY and CDR2 is SMNVEV (reference sequence). The CDR3 spells CASSLRKGATNEKLFF. For the CDR3, the DNA is TGTGCCAGCAGTTTGCGTAAGGGGGCAACTAATGAAAAACTGTTTTTT.

This clone occurred a few times. The V and J genes are TRBV5-1 and TRBJ1-2, with unresolved D. CDR1 SGHRS and CDR2 YFSETQ come from the germline V gene. Trimming took off 1 base at V and 0 bases at J, with 7 bases between the two ends. The CDR3 length is 14 residues. CDR3 sequence reads: CASSLRSPNYGYTF. The CDR3 coding sequence is TGCGCCAGCAGCTTGAGGAGTCCTAACTATGGCTACACCTTC.